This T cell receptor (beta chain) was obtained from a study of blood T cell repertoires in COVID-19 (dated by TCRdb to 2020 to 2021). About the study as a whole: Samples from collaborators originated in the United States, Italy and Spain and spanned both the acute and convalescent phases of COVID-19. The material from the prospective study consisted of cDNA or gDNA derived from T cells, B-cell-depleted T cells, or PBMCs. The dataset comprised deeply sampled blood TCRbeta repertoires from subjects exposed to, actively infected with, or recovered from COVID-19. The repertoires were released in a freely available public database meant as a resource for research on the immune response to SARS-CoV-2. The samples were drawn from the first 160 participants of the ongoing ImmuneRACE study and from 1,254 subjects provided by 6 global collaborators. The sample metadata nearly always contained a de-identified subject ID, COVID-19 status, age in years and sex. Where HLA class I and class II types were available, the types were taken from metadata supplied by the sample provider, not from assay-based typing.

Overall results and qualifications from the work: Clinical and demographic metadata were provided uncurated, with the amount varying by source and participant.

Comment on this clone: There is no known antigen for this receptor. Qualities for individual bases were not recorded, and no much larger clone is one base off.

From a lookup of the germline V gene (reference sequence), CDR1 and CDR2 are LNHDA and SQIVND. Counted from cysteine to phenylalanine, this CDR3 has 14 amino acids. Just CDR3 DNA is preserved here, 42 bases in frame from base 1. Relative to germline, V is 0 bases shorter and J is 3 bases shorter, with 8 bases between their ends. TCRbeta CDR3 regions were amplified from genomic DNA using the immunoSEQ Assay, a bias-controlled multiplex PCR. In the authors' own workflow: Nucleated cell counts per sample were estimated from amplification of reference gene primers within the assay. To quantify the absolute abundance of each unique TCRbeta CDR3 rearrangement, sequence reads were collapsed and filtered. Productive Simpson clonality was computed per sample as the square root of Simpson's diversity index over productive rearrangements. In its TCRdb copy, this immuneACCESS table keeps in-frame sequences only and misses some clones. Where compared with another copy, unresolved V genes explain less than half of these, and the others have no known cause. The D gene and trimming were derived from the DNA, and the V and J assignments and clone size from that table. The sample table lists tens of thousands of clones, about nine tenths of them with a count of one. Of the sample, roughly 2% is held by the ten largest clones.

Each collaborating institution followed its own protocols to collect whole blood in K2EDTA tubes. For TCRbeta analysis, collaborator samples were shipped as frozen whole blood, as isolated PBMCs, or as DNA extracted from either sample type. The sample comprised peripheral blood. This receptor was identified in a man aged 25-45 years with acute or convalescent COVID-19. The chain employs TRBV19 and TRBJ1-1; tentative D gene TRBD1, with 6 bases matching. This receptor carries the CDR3 CASSIDWTDTEAFF. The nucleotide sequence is TGTGCCAGTAGTATAGACTGGACAGACACTGAAGCTTTCTTT.